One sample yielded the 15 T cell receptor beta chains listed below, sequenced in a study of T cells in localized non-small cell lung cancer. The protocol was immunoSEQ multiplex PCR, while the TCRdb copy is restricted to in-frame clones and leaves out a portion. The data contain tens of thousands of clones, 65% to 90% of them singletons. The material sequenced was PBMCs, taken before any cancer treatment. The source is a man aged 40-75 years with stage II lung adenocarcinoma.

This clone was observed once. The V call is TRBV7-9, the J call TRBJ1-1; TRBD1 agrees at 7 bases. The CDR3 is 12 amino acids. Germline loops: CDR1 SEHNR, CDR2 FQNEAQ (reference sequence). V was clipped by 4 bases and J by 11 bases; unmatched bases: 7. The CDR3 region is CASSSGQAAAFF. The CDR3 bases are TGTGCCAGCAGCTCTGGACAGGCCGCTGCTTTCTTT. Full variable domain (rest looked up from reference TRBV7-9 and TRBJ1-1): DTGVSQNPRHKITKRGQNVTFRCDPISEHNRLYWYRQTLGQGPEFLTYFQNEAQLEKSRLLSDRFSAERPKGSFSTLEIQRTEQGDSAMYLCASSSGQAAAFFGQGTRLTVV.

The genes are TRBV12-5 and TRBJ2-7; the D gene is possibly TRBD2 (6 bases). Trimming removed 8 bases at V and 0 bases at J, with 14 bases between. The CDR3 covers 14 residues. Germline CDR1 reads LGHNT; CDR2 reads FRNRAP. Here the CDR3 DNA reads TGTGCTAGTAGCTTCGGGGGTGTCTCCTACGAGCAGTACTTC. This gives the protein CASSFGGVSYEQYF. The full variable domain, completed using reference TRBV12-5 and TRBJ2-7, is DARVTQTPRHKVTEMGQEVTMRCQPILGHNTVFWYRQTMMQGLELLAYFRNRAPLDDSGMPKDRFSAEMPDATLATLKIQPSEPRDSAVYFCASSFGGVSYEQYFGPGTRLTVT.

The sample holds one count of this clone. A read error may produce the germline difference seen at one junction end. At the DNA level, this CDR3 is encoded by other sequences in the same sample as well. The CDR3 sequence is CASSPAGRTSYEQYF. The CDR3 nucleotides read TGCGCCAGCAGCCCCGCAGGCAGAACCTCCTACGAGCAGTACTTC. V is TRBV7-6 and J is TRBJ2-7; D unclear. The germline V gene encodes CDR1 SGHVS and CDR2 FNYEAQ. The CDR3 is made up of 15 amino acids.

The CDR3 protein is CASSLYPQGSYEQYF. CDR3 bases: TGTGCCAGCAGCCTTTATCCTCAGGGATCCTACGAGCAGTACTTC. The chain employs TRBV6-5 and TRBJ2-7; D is possibly TRBD1 (5 bases). The CDR3 has 15 amino acids. The germline V gene has CDR1 MNHEY and CDR2 SVGAGI. V was trimmed by 6 bases and J by 1 base, leaving 16 bases between them.

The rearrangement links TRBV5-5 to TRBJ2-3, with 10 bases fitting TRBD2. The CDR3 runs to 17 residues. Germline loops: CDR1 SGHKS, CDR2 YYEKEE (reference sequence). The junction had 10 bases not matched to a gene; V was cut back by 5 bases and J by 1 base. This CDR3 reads CASRSLAGTSGTDTQYF. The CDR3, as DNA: TGTGCCAGCAGATCTCTTGCCGGGACTAGCGGCACAGATACGCAGTATTTT.

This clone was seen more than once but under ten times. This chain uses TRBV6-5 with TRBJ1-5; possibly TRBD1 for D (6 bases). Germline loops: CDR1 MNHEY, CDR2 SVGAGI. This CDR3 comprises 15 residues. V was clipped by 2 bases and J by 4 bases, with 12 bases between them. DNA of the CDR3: TGTGCCAGCAGTTACGGGCAGGGGAGAAATCAGCCCCAGCATTTT. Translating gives CASSYGQGRNQPQHF.

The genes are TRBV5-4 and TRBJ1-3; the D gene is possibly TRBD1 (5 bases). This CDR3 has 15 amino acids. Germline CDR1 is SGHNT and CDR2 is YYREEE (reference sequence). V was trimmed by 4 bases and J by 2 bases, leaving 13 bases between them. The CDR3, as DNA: TGTGCCAGCAGCAGTGGGACGGATGCTGGAAACACCATATATTTT. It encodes CASSSGTDAGNTIYF.

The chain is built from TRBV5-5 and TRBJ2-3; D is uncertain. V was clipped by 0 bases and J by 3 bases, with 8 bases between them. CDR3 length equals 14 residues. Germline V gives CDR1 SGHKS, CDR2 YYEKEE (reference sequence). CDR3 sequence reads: CASSLDPGTDTQYF. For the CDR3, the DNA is TGTGCCAGCAGCTTGGATCCAGGAACAGATACGCAGTATTTT.

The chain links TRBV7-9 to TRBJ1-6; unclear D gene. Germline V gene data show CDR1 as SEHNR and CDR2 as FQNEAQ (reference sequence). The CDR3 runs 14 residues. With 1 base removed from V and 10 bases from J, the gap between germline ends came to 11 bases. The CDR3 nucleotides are TGTGCCAGCAGCTTAGACCCTTTGGGGTCACCCCTCCACTTT. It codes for CASSLDPLGSPLHF.

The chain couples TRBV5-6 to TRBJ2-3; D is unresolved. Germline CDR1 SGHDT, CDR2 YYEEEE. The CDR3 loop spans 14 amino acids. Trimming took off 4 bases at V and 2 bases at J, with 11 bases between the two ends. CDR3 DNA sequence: TGTGCCAGCAGCCCCCAAAGGGTCACAGATACGCAGTATTTT. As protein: CASSPQRVTDTQYF.

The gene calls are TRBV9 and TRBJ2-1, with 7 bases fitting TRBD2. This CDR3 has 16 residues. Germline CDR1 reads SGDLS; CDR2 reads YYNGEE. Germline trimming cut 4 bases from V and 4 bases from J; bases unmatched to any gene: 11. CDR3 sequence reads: CASSPGGEAVYNEQFF. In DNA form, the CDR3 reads TGTGCCAGCAGCCCTGGGGGGGAGGCCGTATACAATGAGCAGTTCTTC.

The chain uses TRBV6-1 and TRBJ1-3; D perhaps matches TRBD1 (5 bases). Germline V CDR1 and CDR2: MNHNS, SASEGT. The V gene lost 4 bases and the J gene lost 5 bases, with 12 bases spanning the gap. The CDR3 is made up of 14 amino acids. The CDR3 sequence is CASSGRDVRNTIYF. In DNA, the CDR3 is TGTGCCAGCAGTGGACGGGACGTCAGAAACACCATATATTTT.

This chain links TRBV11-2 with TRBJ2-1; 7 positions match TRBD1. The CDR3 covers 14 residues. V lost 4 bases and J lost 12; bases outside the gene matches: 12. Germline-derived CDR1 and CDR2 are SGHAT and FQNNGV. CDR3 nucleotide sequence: TGTGCCAGCAGCTCAGTTCGACAGGGTTGGTCGCAGTTCTTC. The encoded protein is CASSSVRQGWSQFF.

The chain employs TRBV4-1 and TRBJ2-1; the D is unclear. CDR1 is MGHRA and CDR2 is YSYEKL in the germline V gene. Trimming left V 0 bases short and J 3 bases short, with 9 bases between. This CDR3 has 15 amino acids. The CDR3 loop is CASSQDIRSYNEQFF. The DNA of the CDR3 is TGCGCCAGCAGCCAAGATATAAGGAGCTACAATGAGCAGTTCTTC.

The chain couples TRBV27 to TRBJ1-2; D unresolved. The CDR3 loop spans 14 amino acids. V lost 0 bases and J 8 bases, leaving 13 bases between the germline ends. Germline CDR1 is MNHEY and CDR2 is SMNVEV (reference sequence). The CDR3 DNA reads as TGTGCCAGCAGTTTATCACCCCGCCAAGGGGGCTACACCTTC. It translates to CASSLSPRQGGYTF.